The text below deals with one T cell receptor (beta chain). The antigen it binds to is not known. Nothing much larger sits one base from this clone, and base qualities are not available. Each donor gave one peripheral blood draw, averaging about 100 mL, which was collected into heparinised tubes. A BD FACSAria II and a panel including CD45RO, CCR7, CD25, CD127, CD95 and CD27 were used to sort naive, central memory, regulatory and stem cell-like memory CD4+ T cells. Purity was above 95% for every sorted population. Right away, PBMCs were isolated by Lymphoprep density gradient centrifugation and were stained directly, with no culture step. To minimize batch effects, samples were stained and sorted in pairs, one healthy donor with one patient per experiment. The sample comes from a study of beta chain features in type 1 diabetes (dated by TCRdb to 2017 to 2018). At the level of the whole study: No differences in mean age, gender distribution, total cell number or subset yield were found between patients and healthy donors. A total of 100 million to 110 million sorted cells were examined across all samples, and a strong correlation was observed between cell number per subset and RNA yield. In the study, recently diagnosed type 1 diabetes patients and matched healthy donors were compared on the TCRB repertoires of their sorted circulating CD4+ T cell subsets. Naive and central memory subsets were obtained from all 30 or so donors, but regulatory and stem cell-like memory subsets were isolated from only 8 patients and 8 healthy donors. Points the paper makes about the study in general: Type 1 diabetes patients showed a moderate but significant shortening of TCRB CDR3 length in all four CD4+ subsets. Naive, central memory and regulatory TCRB repertoires appeared more similar among patients than among healthy donors. Sequencing cDNA rather than genomic DNA could over-represent highly expressing activated cells, although activation and CD3 levels did not differ between groups. Fewer insertions and more nucleotide deletions at VDJ recombination sites were observed in patients with type 1 diabetes, implying thymic rearrangement abnormalities. Shorter templates might have been favored by PCR, but patient and control samples were amplified and corrected together, so both groups would have been affected equally by any skew. Because small numbers of individuals were included in the HLA sub-analyses, any influence of HLA type on TCRB rearrangement was left unresolved.

Including the terminal cysteine and phenylalanine, the CDR3 comprises 15 residues. This entry keeps only the CDR3 DNA: 45 bases, framed from base 1. CDR1 and CDR2, per the germline V gene, are ENHRY and SYGVKD. After removal of 0 bases from V and 1 base from J, the junction retains 2 bases not matched to a gene. The entire amount of isolated RNA was reverse transcribed using the High Capacity cDNA Reverse Transcription Kit, so the sequenced TCRB transcripts were expressed ones. Deep immunoSEQ sequencing was applied to naive, central memory and regulatory T cell samples, giving an average of about 3.6 million total reads per sample. Sorted cells were lysed in RLT buffer, and RNA was extracted using DNase-treated RNeasy Micro or Mini kits according to cell number. To prevent cross-contamination, every cell subset was processed on its own, while patient and healthy donor samples were processed together. Using the immunoSEQ multiplex PCR, TCRB sequences were amplified from cDNA into 87-bp fragments spanning the CDR3 region. Sequencing of the amplicons was done on the Illumina HiSeq platform. Processing in the source paper ran as follows. PCR bias was corrected computationally using synthetic template baselines, and reads within Hamming distance 2 were collapsed, with unmergeable singletons discarded. Reads were aligned to IMGT to assign V, D and J genes, CDR3 length, and insertions or deletions at six rearrangement sites. Within each subset, clonotype counts were normalized to sorted cell number, after which true diversity and Gini coefficients were computed with the tcR R package. The overlap coefficient, calculated on TCRB nucleotide sequences, was used to quantify repertoire sharing. Out-of-frame TCRB sequences from naive cells were analyzed as a proxy for the pre-selection repertoire. TCRdb took over this immuneACCESS table, retaining in-frame rearrangements with V and J assigned. Such tables are incomplete; in checked studies, under half of the missing clones stem from an unresolved V gene, and the remainder is unexplained. V and J calls and clone size are those listed in that table; D and trimming were worked out from the DNA. Here the sample has hundreds of thousands of clones; around 12% occur a single time. Under 0.02% of the sample goes to the ten largest clones.

The chain employs TRBV10-3 and TRBJ1-1; 7 bases in between match TRBD1. The TCR originated in a man aged 18 to 30 in good health. The sample was naive CD4+ T cells from blood. The cell subset or site label corresponds to: true naive CD4+ T cells. CDR3 protein: CAISESRGENTEAFF. The sequence in DNA is TGTGCCATCAGTGAGTCCAGGGGGGAGAACACTGAAGCTTTCTTT.